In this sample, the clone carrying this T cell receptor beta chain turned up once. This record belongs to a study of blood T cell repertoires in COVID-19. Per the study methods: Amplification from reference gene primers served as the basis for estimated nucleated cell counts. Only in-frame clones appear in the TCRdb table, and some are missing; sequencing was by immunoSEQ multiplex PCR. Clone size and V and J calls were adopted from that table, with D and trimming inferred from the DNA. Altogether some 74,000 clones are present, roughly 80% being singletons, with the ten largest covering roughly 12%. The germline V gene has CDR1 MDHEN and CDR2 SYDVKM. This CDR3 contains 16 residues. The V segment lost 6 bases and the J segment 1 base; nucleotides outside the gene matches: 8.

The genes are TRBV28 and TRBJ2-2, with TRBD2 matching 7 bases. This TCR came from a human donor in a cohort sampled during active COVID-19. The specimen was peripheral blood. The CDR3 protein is CASSLATSWNTGELFF. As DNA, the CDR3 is TGTGCCAGCAGCCTGGCGACTAGCTGGAACACCGGGGAGCTGTTTTTT. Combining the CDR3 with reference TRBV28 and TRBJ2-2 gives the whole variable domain DVKVTQSSRYLVKRTGEKVFLECVQDMDHENMFWYRQDPGLGLRLIYFSYDVKMKEKGDIPEGYSVSREKKERFSLILESASTNQTSMYLCASSLATSWNTGELFFGEGSRLTVL.